This T cell receptor beta chain was found in a study of cytomegalovirus exposure and HLA in healthy donors (dated by TCRdb to about 2017). General notes on the study: An earlier analysis of some 620 of the donors reported 276 Gb of sequence data and approximately 120 million unique TCR beta sequences obtained from around 170 million T cells. Roughly five DR-DQ haplotypes were handled as single units for association and clustering because linkage in the cohort was strong. Among 300 to 450 genotyped donors of the cohort, an average of 235,054 unique TCR beta nucleotide sequences were sequenced per donor, around a sixth of them non-productive. To decide whether each TCR beta V gene segment behaved as functional or pseudogenic, an earlier analysis of some 580 of the donors relied on high-throughput TCR beta sequencing. The study aimed to test whether cataloging public T cell receptors could reveal signatures of past pathogen exposure. Donor age, sex, ethnicity and CMV serostatus were compiled alongside the repertoire data. A later genetic analysis used genome-wide SNP genotypes for about 65% of the 666 donors, treating that subset as a discovery cohort. Along with the roughly 670-subject first cohort, a separate validation cohort of around 110 different subjects was used. Among the roughly 400 genotyped donors, around 81% belonged to the genetic ancestry cluster associated with self-reported Caucasian donors. Rather than drawing on any new phenotypic data, the later analysis identified candidate immune exposures from TCR beta sequences and the way those sequences occurred across donors. Both class I and class II loci were covered by HLA typing, at four-digit resolution. All discovery cohort repertoires had been generated using a single sequencing platform. Typing coverage varied by locus: roughly 620-640 donors for A, B, C, DRB1 and DQB1; approximately 520 for DQA1; about 570 for DPA1; 400 to 480 for DPB1. Approximately 300 gigabases of sequencing data and 70 million to 100 million unique TCR sequences were included in an early release covering about 600 HLA-typed donors. In a later analysis, previously published TCR beta repertoires from fewer than 750 donors were re-analyzed and high-resolution HLA genotyping was added so that TCR occurrence patterns could be studied. To predict cytomegalovirus infection status, the study brought together high-throughput TCR immunosequencing, statistical association of individual TCRs with disease status, and machine learning. The T cell repertoires of 670 or so subjects were profiled by immunosequencing and related to cytomegalovirus serostatus. Beyond this particular receptor, the publication reports: Correlated functional status among segregating V segments might reflect linkage disequilibrium, but an unknown experimental factor could not be ruled out. In a later analysis, 16,951 TCR beta sequences were associated with specific HLA alleles at a false discovery rate of 0.05. Most TCR sequences were observed very rarely across donors, whereas some public TCRs were present in many individuals. V-gene and J-gene trimming of TCR beta chains was associated with a missense DCLRE1C variant in a later genetic analysis, and the association was replicated in an independent cohort. A further reported finding was that TCR beta sequences accurately predicted the HLA-A and HLA-B alleles for most subjects in the first cohort. Some IMGT-functional V segments, including TRBV6-2 and TRBV6-3, could not be distinguished by the 87-base-pair reads and were therefore excluded. Broadly in line with IMGT annotations, most TCR beta V segments showed up in productive rearrangements about 87% or about 30% of the time in an earlier analysis of 587 of the donors. A later analysis reported that several top co-occurrence clusters appeared linked to parvovirus B19, influenza, CMV and Epstein-Barr virus. A later genetic analysis reported fewer N-insertions in productive TCRs among donors in an Asian-associated ancestry cluster than the approximately 700-donor mean. The earlier analysis of approximately 590 of the donors excluded roughly 17 rarely observed V segments, including chromosome 9 orphons, because counts were too low. The study listed approximately 160 TCR beta chains as associated with cytomegalovirus. For the cohort, immune exposure information was limited to CMV serostatus. Because HLA typing was unavailable for some donors at each locus, only the typed subset was used in association tests. Most CMV-associated TCR beta chains appeared to be HLA-restricted in a later analysis, and the HLA associations seemed to be driven largely by CMV exposure. Cytomegalovirus status was reported to be diagnosed by the classifier with high specificity and sensitivity in both the original and validation cohorts. Three of the identified cytomegalovirus-associated TCR beta chains were confirmed in vitro to be specific for cytomegalovirus antigens. The authors suggested that the approach could potentially be generalized to other disease states and immunological phenotypes. The cohort was sequenced for TCR beta chains only, and without alpha or paired-chain data the features that could be detected were limited. A group of highly shared sequence variants was considered likely to be a technical artifact of the sequencing pipeline. In a later analysis, HLA-associated TCR beta chains were found to be more clonally expanded and to have lower generation probabilities than equally common non-associated chains. According to a later analysis, TCR association rates differed among HLA loci, with DRB1 alleles showing the most associated TCRs and HLA-C alleles showing the fewest. When HLA alleles, especially DR and DQ, strongly co-occurred, TCR associations were difficult to assign to individual alleles. Sequencing depth was assumed to be roughly uniform across donors in the presence/absence analyses, though that assumption may not hold.

The cohort was made up of roughly 670 healthy bone marrow donors. All cohort members were sampled while nominally healthy, although unrecorded immune exposures were likely present. The donor tested CMV seronegative and was one of the 352 seronegative cohort members. Every donor gave a peripheral blood sample, and the peripheral blood mononuclear cells from that sample were used for TCR beta sequencing. Genomic DNA was extracted from the blood cell samples with the Qiagen DNeasy Blood Extraction Kit. Library generation was performed with the immunoSEQ multiplex PCR assay. The multiplex PCR relied on a mix of 60 forward primers for TCR Vbeta segments and 13 reverse primers for TCR Jbeta segments. A multiplex PCR assay on genomic DNA amplified the CDR3 region of rearranged TCR beta genes. Amplified TCR beta libraries were sequenced as 87-base-pair reads on the Illumina HiSeq System. The original methods were these. A later analysis tallied some 79 million unique TCR beta chains across the 700 or so repertoires, and about 10 million of those chains were shared by two or more donors. Raw reads were error-corrected and collapsed into unique sequences with a nearest-neighbor algorithm that merged closely related sequences to remove PCR and sequencing errors. Alignment of CDR3 sequences to IMGT reference sequences was used to assign V, D and J gene segments. For a sequence to be retained, at least a six-nucleotide match to both a V gene segment and a J gene segment was required. A rearrangement counted as productive if the CDR3 had no stop codons and remained in frame with V and J, and every other rearrangement counted as non-productive. Following IMGT convention, CDR3 was defined as the stretch from the second conserved V-encoded cysteine up to the conserved J-encoded phenylalanine. The earlier analysis of roughly 590 of the donors excluded any sequence lacking an unambiguous match to a single V gene segment. An earlier analysis of approximately 590 of the donors called V segments functional above 56.7% productive rearrangements and segregating when the between-donor standard deviation exceeded 5%. To diagnose cytomegalovirus status from the catalog of TCR beta chain sequences, a statistical classification framework was built. In a later analysis, V and J genes were assigned by comparing TCR nucleotide sequences against IMGT/GENE-DB human TR gene sequences. Using the TCRdist pipeline, a later analysis assigned CDR3 sequences along with most-parsimonious VDJ recombination scenarios. In a later analysis, every TCR beta chain was defined by the combination of its CDR3 amino acid sequence and its V-gene family, and reads without a unique V-gene family were dropped. A later analysis removed 550 to 650 highly shared, low-generation-probability nucleotide sequences to deal with suspected cross-contamination and a sequencing artifact. A later analysis calculated a clonal expansion index for each public chain from normalized within-repertoire ranks of inferred template counts. Generation probabilities in a later analysis came from a VDJ recombination model fitted to out-of-frame rearrangements, and those results were checked against IGoR. Hypergeometric tests were used in a later analysis to score TCR-TCR, TCR-HLA and TCR-CMV co-occurrence, with a repertoire-size bias correction applied to the TCR pairs. To estimate false discovery rates, a later analysis permuted the HLA or CMV assignments 20 times. In a later analysis, co-occurring TCRs were grouped with DBSCAN, and TCRdist sequence similarity was added when clustering was performed within HLA-allele-positive subsets. Repertoires with fewer than 30,000 or more than 120,000 public chains were left out of co-occurrence clustering, as were four to six repertoires with anomalous nucleotide sharing. The clones in this table, taken by TCRdb from immuneACCESS, are in-frame only. Not every clone is retained; where verified, under half of the shortfall comes from an unresolved V gene, and the cause of the rest is unknown. For V, J and clone size, that table is used; D and trimming come from the DNA. Here the sample has around 100,000 clones; 75% occur a single time. The ten top clones hold about 9.4% of the sample.

The CDR3, cysteine through phenylalanine, is 13 amino acids long. Only the CDR3 region is kept as DNA, spanning 39 bases read in frame from base 1. The germline V gene (reference sequence) yields LNHDA for CDR1 and SQIVND for CDR2. The germline ends are 11 bases apart after V is trimmed by 8 bases and J by 1 base. A word on this clone: What antigen it recognizes has not been identified. The sample holds no much larger clone one base away, and base qualities are not on file.

This sequence uses TRBV19 and TRBJ2-5; no D gene is confidently identified. The clonotype comes from a man in his fifties in good health and CMV-seronegative. The sample comprised PBMCs. The nucleotide sequence reads as follows: TGTGCCAGTTCTTCTGGAGCCCAAGAGACCCAGTACTTC. This translates into CASSSGAQETQYF.